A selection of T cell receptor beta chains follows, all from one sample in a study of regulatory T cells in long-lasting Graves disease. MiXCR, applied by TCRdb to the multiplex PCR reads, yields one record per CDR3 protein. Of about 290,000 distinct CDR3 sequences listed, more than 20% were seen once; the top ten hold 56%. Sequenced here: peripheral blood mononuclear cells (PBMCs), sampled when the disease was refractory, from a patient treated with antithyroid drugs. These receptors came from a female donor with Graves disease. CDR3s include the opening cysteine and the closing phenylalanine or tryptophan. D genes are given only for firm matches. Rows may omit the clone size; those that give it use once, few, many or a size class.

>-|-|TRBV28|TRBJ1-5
TGTGCCAGCAGTTTATTGGAGAATAGCAATCAGCCCCAGCATTTT
CASSLLENSNQPQHF
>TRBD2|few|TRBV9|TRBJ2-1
TGTGCCAGCAGCGCTGGGACTAGCGGGAGTGGTGAGCAGTTCTTC
CASSAGTSGSGEQFF
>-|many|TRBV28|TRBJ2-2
TGTGCCAGCAGTTTAGTACCTGACCTCACCGGGGAGCTGTTTTTT
CASSLVPDLTGELFF
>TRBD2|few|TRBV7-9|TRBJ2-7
TGTGCCAGCAGCCCGGACACGGCGGGAGGCGAGCAGTACTTC
CASSPDTAGGEQYF
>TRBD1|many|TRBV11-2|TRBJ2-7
TGTGCCAGCAGCCTGGGACAGGGGCTCGTCTACGAGCAGTACTTC
CASSLGQGLVYEQYF
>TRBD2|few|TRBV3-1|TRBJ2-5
TGTGCCAGCAGCCTAATACTAGCGGGAGCCCTGGAGGTGGAGACCCAGTACTTC
CASSLILAGALEVETQYF
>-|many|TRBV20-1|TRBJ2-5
TGCAGTGCAAGACAGCAATCGGAGACCCAGTACTTC
CSARQQSETQYF
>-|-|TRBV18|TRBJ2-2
TGTGCCAGCTCACCGAGGTCACAGGGATCCGGGGAGCTGTTTTTT
CASSPRSQGSGELFF
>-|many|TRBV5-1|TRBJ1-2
TGCGCCAGCAGCTTACTCCCTCCAGAGGAGAGCTATGGCTACACCTTC
CASSLLPPEESYGYTF
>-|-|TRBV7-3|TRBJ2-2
TGTGCCAGCAGTTACGGGACTCTTGGCGGGGAGCTGTTTTTT
CASSYGTLGGELFF
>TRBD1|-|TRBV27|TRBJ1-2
TGTGCCAGCAGCAACAGGGGGCTCGGCTATGGCTACACCTTC
CASSNRGLGYGYTF
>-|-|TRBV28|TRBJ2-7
TGTGCCAGCAGTAACCCATCTGGACCCTCCTACGAGCAGTACTTC
CASSNPSGPSYEQYF
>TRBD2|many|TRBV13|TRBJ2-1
TGTGCCAGCAGCCCATCCCCCAGCGGGAGGGCCATGTATGAGCAGTTCTTC
CASSPSPSGRAMYEQFF
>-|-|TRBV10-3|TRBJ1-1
TGTGCCACCTCCCCCGGGTCCATGAACACTGAAGCTTTCTTT
CATSPGSMNTEAFF
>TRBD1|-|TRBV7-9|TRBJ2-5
TGTGCCAGCAGCCGGACAGGGGGCAAGGAGACCCAGTACTTC
CASSRTGGKETQYF
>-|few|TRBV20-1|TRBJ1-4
TGCAGTGCTAGAAGACAGGTCTCTGGGACTAATGAAAAACTGTTTTTT
CSARRQVSGTNEKLFF
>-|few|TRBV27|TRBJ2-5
TGTGCCAGCAGTTTCGGTGGGACCGTGGGAGGGACCCAGTACTTC
CASSFGGTVGGTQYF
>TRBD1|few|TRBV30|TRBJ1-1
TGTGCCTGGGGGCAGGGGGTGGAAGCTTTCTTT
CAWGQGVEAFF
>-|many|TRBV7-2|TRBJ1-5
TGTGCCAGCAGCTCAGTATCGCGACAGCCCCAGCATTTT
CASSSVSRQPQHF
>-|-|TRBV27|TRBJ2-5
TGTGCCAGCAGTACCCGGGACCGGGGGGAGACCCAGTACTTC
CASSTRDRGETQYF
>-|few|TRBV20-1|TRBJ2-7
TGCAGTGCTACCCAAGCTGCCTACGAGCAGTACTTC
CSATQAAYEQYF
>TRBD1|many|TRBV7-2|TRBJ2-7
TGTGCCAGCAGCCAAGCGCCCGGGACAGGGGGCAGGGAGCAGTACTTC
CASSQAPGTGGREQYF
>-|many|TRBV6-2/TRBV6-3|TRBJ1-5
TGTGCCAGCAGTTACTATCCAACTGGGGAGCCCCAGCATTTT
CASSYYPTGEPQHF
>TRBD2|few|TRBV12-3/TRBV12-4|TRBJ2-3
TGTGCCAGCAGTTTACCGACTAGCAGAGTGGGAGATACGCAGTATTTT
CASSLPTSRVGDTQYF
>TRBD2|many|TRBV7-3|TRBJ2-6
TGTGCCAGCAGCGCAAAAGTGGGACTAGCGGGATTGGGGGGGGCCAACGTCCTGACTTTC
CASSAKVGLAGLGGANVLTF
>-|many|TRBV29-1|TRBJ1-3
TGCAGCGCCGCCCTCCAGCATAACTCTGGAAACACCATATATTTT
CSAALQHNSGNTIYF
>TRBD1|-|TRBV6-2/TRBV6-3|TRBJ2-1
TGTGCCAGCAGAATACAGGGGAGCTCCTACAATGAGCAGTTCTTC
CASRIQGSSYNEQFF
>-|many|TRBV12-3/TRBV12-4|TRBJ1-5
TGTGCCAGCAGTTCCGAGCCCTATCAGCCCCAGCATTTT
CASSSEPYQPQHF
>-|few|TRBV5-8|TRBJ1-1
TGTGCCAGCAGCTTGGCCCTTGCCGTAGCTTTCTTT
CASSLALAVAFF
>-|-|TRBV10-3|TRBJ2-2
TGTGCCATCAGTGGATCGGGAGTAGACACCGGGGAGCTGTTTTTT
CAISGSGVDTGELFF
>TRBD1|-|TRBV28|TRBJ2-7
TGTGCCAGCAGTTTATGGGACAGGGGTCACCACTACGAGCAGTACTTC
CASSLWDRGHHYEQYF
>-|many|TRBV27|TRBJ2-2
TGTGCCAGCAGTTTCTCGGGTGTCACCGGGGAGCTGTTTTTT
CASSFSGVTGELFF
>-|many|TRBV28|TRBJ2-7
TGTGCCAGCACCCAAACGGGGAACGGGGCATACGAGCAGTACTTC
CASTQTGNGAYEQYF
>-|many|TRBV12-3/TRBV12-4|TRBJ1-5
TGTGCCAGCAGTTTCCAGAAAAATCAGCCCCAGCATTTT
CASSFQKNQPQHF
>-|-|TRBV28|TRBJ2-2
TGTGCCAGCAGTCAACTTACAGGGAGCACCGGGGAGCTGTTTTTT
CASSQLTGSTGELFF
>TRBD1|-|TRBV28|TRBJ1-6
TGTGCCAGCAGTTCAACAGGGGGCATAAATTCACCCCTCCACTTT
CASSSTGGINSPLHF
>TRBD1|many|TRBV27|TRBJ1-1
TGTGCCAGCACTACAGGACAGGGTTTCACTGAAGCTTTCTTT
CASTTGQGFTEAFF
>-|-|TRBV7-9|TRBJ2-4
TGTGCCAGCAGTAGTCCGGACGCCAAAAACATTCAGTACTTC
CASSSPDAKNIQYF
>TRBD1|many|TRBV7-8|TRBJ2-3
TGTGCCAGCACCTGGGACAGCCTAAGCACAGATACGCAGTATTTT
CASTWDSLSTDTQYF
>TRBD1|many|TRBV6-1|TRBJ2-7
TGTGCCAGCAGTAGAACAGGGGGGAAGCAGTACTTC
CASSRTGGKQYF
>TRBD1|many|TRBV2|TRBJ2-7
TGTGCCAGCGCAGCCGGGGGGACAGGGGGGTACGAGCAGTACTTC
CASAAGGTGGYEQYF
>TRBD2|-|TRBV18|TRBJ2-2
TGTGCCAGCTCACCTCGACTAGCGGGAAGCACCGGGGAGCTGTTTTTT
CASSPRLAGSTGELFF
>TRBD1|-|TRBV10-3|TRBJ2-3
TGTGCCATCAGTGATAGGGACAGCAGCACAGATACGCAGTATTTT
CAISDRDSSTDTQYF
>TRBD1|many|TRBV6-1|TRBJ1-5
TGTGCCAGCGATCGGACAGGGGTTCTCGGCAATCAGCCCCAGCATTTT
CASDRTGVLGNQPQHF
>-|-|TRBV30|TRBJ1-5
TGTGCCTGGAGTCCAAGGGGGGGGCCCCAGCATTTT
CAWSPRGGPQHF
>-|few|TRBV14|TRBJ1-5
TGTGCTGTTGGGGCCTATCAGCCCCAGCATTTT
CAVGAYQPQHF
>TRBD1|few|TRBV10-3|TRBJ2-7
TGTGCCATCAGACCGGGACAGGGTGCGGACGAGCAGTACTTC
CAIRPGQGADEQYF
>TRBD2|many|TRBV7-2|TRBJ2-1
TGTGCCAGCAGACAACTAGCGGGAGGGACCGAGCAGTTCTTC
CASRQLAGGTEQFF
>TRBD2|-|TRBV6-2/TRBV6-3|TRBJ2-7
TGTGCCAGCAGCGAGCCACGAGCGGGAGGAAAGAACGAGCAGTACTTC
CASSEPRAGGKNEQYF
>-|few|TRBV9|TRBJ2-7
TGTGCCAGCAGCGTAGGGTATACAAACTACGAGCAGTACTTC
CASSVGYTNYEQYF
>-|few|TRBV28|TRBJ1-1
TGTGCCAGCAGTTGGGACCTCAGGAAGGCTTTCTTT
CASSWDLRKAFF
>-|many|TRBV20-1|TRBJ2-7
TGCAGTGCTAGAGAACGAGATCTGTCCTACGAGCAGTACTTC
CSARERDLSYEQYF
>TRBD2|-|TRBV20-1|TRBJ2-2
TGCAGTGCTACTAGCGGGAGGGCCTTGGGCGGGGAGCTGTTTTTT
CSATSGRALGGELFF